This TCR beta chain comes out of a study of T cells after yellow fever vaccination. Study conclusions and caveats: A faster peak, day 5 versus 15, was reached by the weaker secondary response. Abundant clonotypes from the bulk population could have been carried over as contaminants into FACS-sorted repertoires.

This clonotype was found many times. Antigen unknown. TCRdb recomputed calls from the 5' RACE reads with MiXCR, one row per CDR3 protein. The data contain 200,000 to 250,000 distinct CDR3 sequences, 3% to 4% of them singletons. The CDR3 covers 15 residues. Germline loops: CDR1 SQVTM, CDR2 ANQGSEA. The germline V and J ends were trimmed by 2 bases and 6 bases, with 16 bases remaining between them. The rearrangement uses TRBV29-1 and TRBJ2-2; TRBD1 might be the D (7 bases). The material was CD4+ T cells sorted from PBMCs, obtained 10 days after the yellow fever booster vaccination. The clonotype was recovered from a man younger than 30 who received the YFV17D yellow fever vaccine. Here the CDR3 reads CSVEKAQGGAGELFF. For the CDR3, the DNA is TGCAGCGTTGAAAAAGCGCAGGGGGGAGCCGGGGAGCTGTTTTTT.